This entry lists 17 T cell receptor beta chains sequenced from one sample in a study of shared clonotypes between healthy human individuals. Generated by immunoSEQ multiplex PCR, the TCRdb table keeps only in-frame clones and is missing some. Of some 1.5 million clones in the sample, approximately 98% were seen once. The specimen sequenced was naive CD4+ T cells sorted from blood. The subset denotes: CD45RA+ positively selected. The receptors were gathered from a young man in good health.

The rearrangement joins TRBV10-1 to TRBJ2-1; D is ambiguous. The CDR3 contains 14 residues. Germline V lookup: CDR1 WNHNN, CDR2 SYGVQD (reference sequence). Trimming removed 6 bases at V and 7 bases at J, with 16 bases between. The CDR3 coding sequence is TGCGCCAGCAGCCCGGAACGACTTTTGAATGAGCAGTTCTTC. Translating it yields CASSPERLLNEQFF.

The chain couples TRBV5-8 to TRBJ2-7; 8 positions agree with TRBD1. The germline V gene encodes CDR1 SGHTS and CDR2 YDEGEE. The CDR3 is 17 amino acids. The junction had 17 bases not matched to a gene; V was cut back by 4 bases and J by 5 bases. Here the CDR3 DNA reads TGTGCCAGCAGCCCTTGGGACCGACGGGACAGGTCTCACGAGCAGTACTTC. Translated, it gives CASSPWDRRDRSHEQYF.

This chain uses TRBV5-1 with TRBJ2-7; TRBD2 aligns across 10 bases. The V gene's germline CDR1 is SGHRS and CDR2 YFSETQ. The V gene end was trimmed by 4 bases and the J gene end by 5 bases; junction bases not matched to a gene: 9. The CDR3 sequence is 15 residues long. As DNA, the CDR3 is TGCGCCAGCAGCCGTGGGACTAGCGACTTTAACGAGCAGTACTTC. Translation gives CASSRGTSDFNEQYF.

The chain has TRBV28 and TRBJ1-5, with D perhaps TRBD1 (5 bases). This CDR3 spans 15 amino acids. The germline CDR1 and CDR2 sequences are MDHEN and SYDVKM. V shed 1 base and J shed 6 bases, with 13 bases lying between them. The CDR3 DNA reads TGTGCCAGCAGTTTATTCGGCAGGGCGGGTCAGCCCCAGCATTTT. Its translation is CASSLFGRAGQPQHF. Together with reference TRBV28 and TRBJ1-5, the CDR3 gives the full variable domain: DVKVTQSSRYLVKRTGEKVFLECVQDMDHENMFWYRQDPGLGLRLIYFSYDVKMKEKGDIPEGYSVSREKKERFSLILESASTNQTSMYLCASSLFGRAGQPQHFGDGTRLSIL.

V and J are TRBV15 and TRBJ2-7; TRBD2 might be the D (5 bases). The CDR3 is 15 amino acids. Germline V gene sequence: CDR1 LNHNV, CDR2 YYDKDF (reference sequence). Trimming removed 6 bases at V and 0 bases at J, with 15 bases between. CDR3: CATRRATSGSYEQYF. In nucleotides, the CDR3 is TGTGCCACCAGACGTGCGACCAGCGGCTCCTACGAGCAGTACTTC.

The rearrangement uses TRBV4-1 and TRBJ2-3; no reliable D call. The CDR3 sequence is 15 residues long. Germline CDR1 reads MGHRA; CDR2 reads YSYEKL. The germline V and J ends were trimmed by 5 bases and 4 bases, with 16 bases remaining between them. The CDR3 DNA reads as TGCGCCAGCAGCTTTGGCCCCACCAAGGCAGATACGCAGTATTTT. It yields the protein CASSFGPTKADTQYF.

This chain uses TRBV4-1 with TRBJ1-2; the D is unclear. The CDR3 consists of 15 residues. Germline loops: CDR1 MGHRA, CDR2 YSYEKL. The V end lost 0 bases, the J end lost 4 bases, and 12 bases lay between the germline ends. CDR3 amino acids: CASSQDTVRSYGYTF. In DNA, the CDR3 is TGCGCCAGCAGCCAAGATACTGTAAGAAGCTATGGCTACACCTTC.

This clone was counted a single time. CDR3 nucleotide sequence: TGTGCCAGCAGTCTGGGGACAACCGAAGAGACCCAGTACTTC. This translates into CASSLGTTEETQYF. The chain is built from TRBV2 and TRBJ2-5; D possibly corresponds to TRBD1 (6 bases). V gave up 5 bases and J gave up 3 bases, with 13 bases separating them. Germline assignment: CDR1 SNHLY and CDR2 FYNNEI. CDR3 length: 14 amino acids. Combining the CDR3 with reference TRBV2 and TRBJ2-5 gives the whole variable domain EPEVTQTPSHQVTQMGQEVILRCVPISNHLYFYWYRQILGQKVEFLVSFYNNEISEKSEIFDDQFSVERPDGSNFTLKIRSTKLEDSAMYFCASSLGTTEETQYFGPGTRLLVL.

The J gene is TRBJ1-4, the V gene TRBV18, with no clear D. Trimming shortened V by 3 bases and J by 0 bases, and 8 bases separated the two germline ends. The CDR3 is 15 residues long. The germline V gene has CDR1 KGHSH and CDR2 LQKENI. The CDR3 bases are TGTGCCAGCTCACCCCCGGAGTCAACTAATGAAAAACTGTTTTTT. Translated: CASSPPESTNEKLFF.

The genes are TRBV6-6 and TRBJ2-5, with TRBD2 matching over 8 bases. The V gene end was trimmed by 1 base and the J gene end by 5 bases; junction bases not matched to a gene: 3. The germline V gene has CDR1 MNHNY and CDR2 SVGAGI (reference sequence). The CDR3 has 14 residues. CDR3: CASSYLASGETQYF. DNA for the CDR3: TGTGCCAGCAGTTACTTGGCTAGCGGGGAGACCCAGTACTTC.

The V gene is TRBV6-1, the J gene TRBJ2-5; tentatively, D is TRBD1 or TRBD2 (5 bases each). Trimming cost V 6 bases and J 5 bases, with 19 bases left between them. CDR3 length equals 15 residues. Per germline, CDR1 MNHNS and CDR2 SASEGT. The CDR3 DNA reads as TGTGCCAGCAGCCCCGGGACGACCTTCGGGGAGACCCAGTACTTC. Translation: CASSPGTTFGETQYF.

The chain's CDR3 is CASSVRRGGGIQYF. CDR3 sequence (DNA): TGTGCCAGCAGCGTGCGCAGAGGAGGAGGCATTCAGTACTTC. The chain joins TRBV5-4 to TRBJ2-4, with D tentatively TRBD2 (5 bases). Trimming took 4 bases from V and 9 from J, leaving 17 bases between them. The length of the CDR3 is 14 residues. Germline loops: CDR1 SGHNT, CDR2 YYREEE (reference sequence).

The rearrangement joins TRBV7-9 to TRBJ2-2; a possible D gene is TRBD2 (6 bases). V dropped 0 bases and J dropped 0 bases, with 8 bases sitting between them. The CDR3 totals 16 residues. The germline V gene has CDR1 SEHNR and CDR2 FQNEAQ (reference sequence). The CDR3 sequence: CASSLAGGSNTGELFF. The CDR3 DNA is TGTGCCAGCAGCTTAGCCGGGGGATCGAACACCGGGGAGCTGTTTTTT.

The chain recombines TRBV6-4 with TRBJ2-2, with 8 bases fitting TRBD2. There are 15 residues in the CDR3. Germline loops: CDR1 MRHNA, CDR2 SNTAGT. V was clipped by 5 bases and J by 6 bases; unmatched bases: 8. CDR3 in DNA: TGTGCCAGCAGTCTTTTAGCGGGAAATTCCGGGGAGCTGTTTTTT. Its protein is CASSLLAGNSGELFF.

The V gene is TRBV5-4, the J gene TRBJ2-1; 9 bases agree with TRBD1. Per the germline V gene, CDR1 is SGHNT and CDR2 is YYREEE (reference sequence). The V segment lost 4 bases and the J segment 7 bases; nucleotides outside the gene matches: 9. CDR3 length: 15 residues. The CDR3 region has the DNA TGTGCCAGCAGCCCGGCTGGGACAGGGCGGAATGAGCAGTTCTTC. It encodes CASSPAGTGRNEQFF.

This clone was observed once. The chain recombines TRBV7-2 with TRBJ2-7, with 8 bases fitting TRBD2. After removal of 2 bases from V and 4 bases from J, the junction contained 19 bases not matched to a gene. Germline V CDR1 and CDR2: SGHTA, FQGNSA. This CDR3 is built from 19 residues. The CDR3 bases are TGTGCCAGCAGCTTACGTACGGGAGCGGGAGACGGGTTTGCGTACGAGCAGTACTTC. This sequence encodes CASSLRTGAGDGFAYEQYF.

This chain uses TRBV13 with TRBJ2-5, with TRBD1 identical over 8 bases. The V segment lost 2 bases and the J segment 1 base; nucleotides outside the gene matches: 3. Germline V CDR1 and CDR2: PRHDT, FYEKMQ (reference sequence). The CDR3 extends over 15 amino acids. The CDR3, as DNA: TGTGCCAGCAGCTTATACGGGACAGGCCAAGAGACCCAGTACTTC. The encoded protein is CASSLYGTGQETQYF.